The 8 T cell receptor beta chains reported below all come from one sample, sequenced in a study of Ad26.COV2.S vaccination and SARS-CoV-2 variants. Treatment reported: around 19 received Ad26.COV2.S at low or high dose, single or two shots; 5 received placebo; per-sample allocation not given. The investigators took samples on day 63 after the first vaccine or placebo injection. The method was immunoSEQ multiplex PCR; TCRdb's version includes in-frame clones alone and lacks a portion of them. The sample records a few hundred thousand clones, about nine tenths being singletons. Sequencing used peripheral blood, obtained in a trial of Ad26.COV2.S vaccine versus placebo. Every receptor here comes from a person between 18 and 60 years old who received the Ad26.COV2.S COVID-19 vaccine or a placebo.

The chain carries TRBV2 and TRBJ1-2; 9 nucleotides agree with TRBD1. J gave up 7 bases and V 6 bases, and 3 bases lay outside the gene matches. Germline V lookup: CDR1 SNHLY, CDR2 FYNNEI. This CDR3 comprises 12 residues. The chain's CDR3 is CASSETGGGYTF. The CDR3 coding sequence is TGTGCCAGCAGCGAGACAGGGGGTGGCTACACCTTC.

This chain uses TRBV30 with TRBJ1-2, with a weak D call TRBD1 (5 bases). Germline V gene data show CDR1 as GTSNPN and CDR2 as SVGIG (reference sequence). The V end was cut by 2 bases, the J end by 3 bases, with 13 bases between. The CDR3 consists of 14 residues. DNA of the CDR3: TGTGCCTGGAGTCCCCGGACACCCTACTATGGCTACACCTTC. Amino acids: CAWSPRTPYYGYTF.

This clone was counted only a few times. The CDR3: CASSQEGRNNYGYTF. DNA for the CDR3: TGCGCCAGCAGCCAAGAGGGTCGGAATAACTATGGCTACACCTTC. V is TRBV4-1 and J is TRBJ1-2; D is uncertain. In germline, CDR1 is MGHRA, CDR2 YSYEKL. CDR3 length: 15 amino acids. V was shortened by 0 bases and J by 1 base, with 9 bases between the two germline ends.

The gene calls are TRBV19 and TRBJ2-1, with a possible D match to TRBD1 (6 bases). CDR3 length equals 15 residues. V was trimmed by 5 bases and J by 0 bases, leaving 11 bases between them. Germline V CDR1 and CDR2: LNHDA, SQIVND (reference sequence). The CDR3 loop reads CASSGDTSSYNEQFF. The CDR3 DNA follows: TGTGCCAGTAGTGGGGACACGAGCTCCTACAATGAGCAGTTCTTC. The full variable domain, in which reference TRBV19 and TRBJ2-1 provide the parts outside the CDR3, is DGGITQSPKYLFRKEGQNVTLSCEQNLNHDAMYWYRQDPGQGLRLIYYSQIVNDFQKGDIAEGYSVSREKKESFPLTVTSAQKNPTAFYLCASSGDTSSYNEQFFGPGTRLTVL.

V is TRBV7-9 and J is TRBJ2-7, with 9 bases fitting TRBD1. The germline V gene encodes CDR1 SEHNR and CDR2 FQNEAQ (reference sequence). The ends lost 2 bases at V and 1 base at J; junction bases unmatched: 3. The CDR3 runs 15 residues. The DNA for the CDR3 is TGTGCCAGCAGCTTATATGGGACAGGGTCCTACGAGCAGTACTTC. Its translation is CASSLYGTGSYEQYF.

V usage is TRBV6-1 and J usage is TRBJ1-5; D ambiguous. This CDR3 spans 14 amino acids. Germline CDR1 and CDR2: MNHNS and SASEGT. The V gene lost 1 base and the J gene lost 3 bases, with 7 bases spanning the gap. DNA of the CDR3: TGTGCCAGCAGTGAAGGGCAGTTCAATCAGCCCCAGCATTTT. It encodes CASSEGQFNQPQHF.

The V and J genes are TRBV27 and TRBJ1-1; TRBD1 matches at 9 bases. Germline V gene sequence: CDR1 MNHEY, CDR2 SMNVEV (reference sequence). J gave up 7 bases and V 3 bases, and 9 bases lay outside the gene matches. The CDR3 consists of 15 residues. The CDR3 here is CASSFPGTGIREAFF. CDR3 bases: TGTGCCAGCAGTTTCCCCGGGACAGGGATACGTGAAGCTTTCTTT.

This sequence joins TRBV28 and TRBJ1-1, with no clear D. Germline CDR1 MDHEN, CDR2 SYDVKM. Trimming took 2 bases from V and 0 from J, leaving 16 bases between them. CDR3 length: 17 residues. CDR3 sequence reads: CASSLGVIPLLNTEAFF. CDR3 sequence (DNA): TGTGCCAGCAGTTTAGGGGTCATACCCCTCTTGAACACTGAAGCTTTCTTT.